This TCR beta chain was observed in a study of CD4+ T cells in melanoma. Findings of the study overall: CD8+ T cell, macrophage and B cell function reportedly correlated with neoantigen-specific CD4+ T cells. Reportedly, melanoma neoantigen-specific CD4+ T cells showed varied differentiation states.

Worth noting for this clone: As yet, its antigen is unknown.

Assay used: immunoSEQ multiplex PCR; TCRdb lists only in-frame clones, some missing. The sample carries 55,000 or so clones, approximately 74% recorded once. V lost 1 base to trimming and J lost 3 bases; unmatched junction nucleotides: 3. The CDR3 runs to 14 residues. Germline V gives CDR1 SGDLS, CDR2 YYNGEE. The sequence came from a human donor with melanoma. Input material: tumor tissue. The V gene is TRBV9, the J gene TRBJ2-5; 7 nucleotides agree with TRBD2. The DNA of the CDR3 is TGTGCCAGCAGCGTACGGGGGGAAGAAGAGACCCAGTACTTC. This encodes CASSVRGEEETQYF.